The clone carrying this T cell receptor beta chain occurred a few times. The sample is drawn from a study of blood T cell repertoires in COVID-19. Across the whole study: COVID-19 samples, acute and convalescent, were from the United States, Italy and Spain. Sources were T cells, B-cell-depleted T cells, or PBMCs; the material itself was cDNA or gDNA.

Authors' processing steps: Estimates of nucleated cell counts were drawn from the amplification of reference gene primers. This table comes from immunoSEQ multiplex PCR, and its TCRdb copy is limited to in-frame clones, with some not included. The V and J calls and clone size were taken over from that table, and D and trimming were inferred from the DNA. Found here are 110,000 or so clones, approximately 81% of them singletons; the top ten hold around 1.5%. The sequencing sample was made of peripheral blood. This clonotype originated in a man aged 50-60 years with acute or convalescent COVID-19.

The chain's CDR3 is CSVGGGLGNQPQHF. In DNA, the CDR3 is TGCAGCGTGGGGGGGGGATTAGGCAATCAGCCCCAGCATTTT. V and J are TRBV29-1 and TRBJ1-5; TRBD1 might be the D (5 bases). Trimming pared 6 bases from V and 2 bases from J, leaving 14 bases between. Germline loops: CDR1 SQVTM, CDR2 ANQGSEA. This CDR3 contains 14 residues.